These 3 T cell receptor beta chains were sequenced from one sample in a study of cytomegalovirus exposure and HLA in healthy donors. Assay used: immunoSEQ multiplex PCR; TCRdb lists only in-frame clones, some missing. The sample carries about 130,000 clones, 88% recorded once. Sequenced sample: PBMCs. The receptor set was obtained from a man aged 25 to 40 in good health and CMV-seronegative.

This clone was counted a single time. The chain joins TRBV10-2 to TRBJ2-7, with a tentative D call TRBD1 (6 bases). The CDR3 sequence is 12 residues long. V shed 6 bases and J shed 6 bases, with 12 bases lying between them. Germline loops: CDR1 WSHSY, CDR2 SAAADI. The CDR3 DNA sequence: TGCGCCAGCAGGACAAACAGGGCCGAGCAGTACTTC. This encodes CASRTNRAEQYF.

The CDR3 DNA reads as TGTGCCAGCAGCCCGGACAGGGTCTCCTACGAGCAGTACTTC. It codes for CASSPDRVSYEQYF. The chain combines TRBV11-2 with TRBJ2-7; 8 bases are a match to TRBD1. Germline CDR1 is SGHAT and CDR2 is FQNNGV. The CDR3 is 14 residues long. V lost 5 bases to trimming and J lost 0 bases; unmatched junction nucleotides: 3.

The chain employs TRBV5-6 and TRBJ2-7, with D perhaps matching TRBD1 (6 bases). The V gene lost 0 bases and the J gene lost 4 bases, with 11 bases spanning the gap. Germline V gene sequence: CDR1 SGHDT, CDR2 YYEEEE. The CDR3 is 14 amino acids. This CDR3 is CASSLGGLGYEQYF. The CDR3 coding sequence is TGTGCCAGCAGCTTGGGGGGGCTAGGTTACGAGCAGTACTTC.